The 12 T cell receptor beta chains listed next were all sequenced from one sample in a study of CD8 T cells in ankylosing spondylitis. Overall study findings and caveats: Ankylosing spondylitis blood appeared to be characterized by a TCR beta motif of eight highly homologous variants.

TCRdb re-analysed the 5' RACE reads in MiXCR, keeping a single row per CDR3 protein. The table includes hundreds of thousands of distinct CDR3 sequences, 25% to 30% detected once. Which antigens these TCRs recognize remains unknown. Sample: blood, either unsorted or a sorted T cell fraction (not recorded which). The receptor set was obtained from a male donor with ankylosing spondylitis.

V usage is TRBV10-1 and J usage is TRBJ1-1, with a tentative D call TRBD1 (5 bases). The germline V gene encodes CDR1 WNHNN and CDR2 SYGVQD (reference sequence). V lost 4 bases, J lost 1 base, and 7 bases lay in between. There are 13 residues in the CDR3. CDR3 protein: CASSGQWNTEAFF. In nucleotides, the CDR3 is TGCGCCAGCAGTGGACAGTGGAACACTGAAGCTTTCTTT.

The chain recombines TRBV7-9 with TRBJ2-3; TRBD2 might be the D (5 bases). Germline CDR1 is SEHNR and CDR2 is FQNEAQ (reference sequence). This CDR3 has 16 amino acids. Trimming shortened V by 6 bases and J by 2 bases, and 18 bases separated the two germline ends. The CDR3 reads CASSWRLSRHTDTQYF. The CDR3, as DNA: TGTGCCAGCAGTTGGAGGTTGTCACGCCACACAGATACGCAGTATTTT.

This chain connects TRBV29-1 to TRBJ1-2, with D unclear. The CDR3 consists of 13 residues. The germline CDR1 and CDR2 sequences are SQVTM and ANQGSEA. V was clipped by 6 bases and J by 4 bases, with 15 bases between them. CDR3 sequence: CSVSYGLPYGYTF. The CDR3, as DNA: TGCAGCGTCTCCTACGGACTCCCCTATGGCTACACCTTC.

The chain has TRBV12-3 or TRBV12-4 and TRBJ2-7; no clear D. There are 14 residues in the CDR3. The germline V and J ends were trimmed by 2 bases and 0 bases, with 8 bases remaining between them. The chain's CDR3 is CASSLSWGSYEQYF. In DNA form, the CDR3 reads TGTGCCAGCAGTTTAAGCTGGGGCTCCTACGAGCAGTACTTC.

This clonotype was recorded a few times. This chain links TRBV6-1 with TRBJ1-2; D gene ambiguous. Germline CDR1 and CDR2: MNHNS and SASEGT. This CDR3 is built from 13 residues. Trimming took off 2 bases at V and 4 bases at J, with 8 bases between the two ends. Here the CDR3 reads CASSESPIYGYTF. CDR3 sequence (DNA): TGTGCCAGCAGTGAATCGCCGATCTATGGCTACACCTTC.

V usage is TRBV10-3 and J usage is TRBJ2-1, with D possibly matching TRBD1 (7 bases). V lost 10 bases, J lost 5 bases, and 15 bases lay in between. The CDR3 sequence is 13 residues long. Germline lookup yields CDR1 ENHRY and CDR2 SYGVKD. This CDR3 reads CATGGQPDNEQFF. DNA for the CDR3: TGTGCCACCGGGGGACAGCCAGACAATGAGCAGTTCTTC.

This rearrangement joins TRBV28 to TRBJ2-3, with D possibly matching TRBD1 (6 bases). Germline CDR1 reads MDHEN; CDR2 reads SYDVKM. The length of the CDR3 is 15 residues. Trimming stripped 4 bases from V and 9 bases from J, with 20 bases between. In nucleotides, the CDR3 is TGTGCCAGCAGTTCAGGGGCGACGGGCCAGTGGACGCAGTATTTT. Protein product: CASSSGATGQWTQYF.

In its sample, this clonotype was seen a few times. V and J are TRBV6-2 or TRBV6-3 and TRBJ2-1; D may correspond to TRBD1 or TRBD2 (5 bases each). Germline CDR1 and CDR2: MNHEY and SVGEGT. V was clipped by 6 bases and J by 10 bases, with 13 bases between them. CDR3 size: 12 residues. CDR3: CASSSRDDEQFF. CDR3 coding DNA: TGTGCCAGCAGCTCCCGGGACGACGAGCAGTTCTTC.

This clonotype was recorded a few times. This chain links TRBV30 with TRBJ2-7; D ambiguous. The germline V gene has CDR1 GTSNPN and CDR2 SVGIG (reference sequence). Trimming pared 5 bases from V and 3 bases from J, leaving 14 bases between. The length of the CDR3 is 13 residues. DNA for the CDR3: TGTGCCTGGGGGGAAGGTATCGACTACGAGCAGTACTTC. As protein: CAWGEGIDYEQYF. Full variable domain (remainder filled in from reference TRBV30 and TRBJ2-7): SQTIHQWPATLVQPVGSPLSLECTVEGTSNPNLYWYRQAAGRGLQLLFYSVGIGQISSEVPQNLSASRPQDRQFILSSKKLLLSDSGFYLCAWGEGIDYEQYFGPGTRLTVT.

Only a few counts were recorded for this clonotype. The V and J genes are TRBV7-9 and TRBJ2-1, with 11 bases matching TRBD2. J was trimmed by 12 bases and V by 8 bases; bases with no gene match: 9. Germline V gene data show CDR1 as SEHNR and CDR2 as FQNEAQ (reference sequence). This CDR3 is built from 13 residues. CDR3: CASQLAGEVGQFF. CDR3 DNA: TGTGCCAGCCAACTAGCGGGAGAAGTAGGGCAGTTCTTC.

This clonotype was observed a handful of times. The chain employs TRBV11-2 and TRBJ2-7, with unresolved D. CDR1 and CDR2 (germline): SGHAT, FQNNGV. The CDR3 totals 13 residues. The ends were cut back, 5 bases at V and 6 bases at J, with 14 bases in the middle. CDR3 in amino acids: CASSENSFLEQYF. The CDR3 region has the DNA TGTGCCAGCAGCGAGAACAGTTTCCTCGAGCAGTACTTC.

There are a few counts of this clonotype. The V call is TRBV15, the J call TRBJ1-2, with D perhaps matching TRBD1 (6 bases). Per germline, CDR1 LNHNV and CDR2 YYDKDF (reference sequence). Trimming pared 1 base from V and 3 bases from J, leaving 12 bases between. The CDR3 length is 15 residues. The CDR3 is CATSRVGSGDYGYTF. CDR3 DNA sequence: TGTGCCACCAGCAGAGTAGGATCAGGGGACTATGGCTACACCTTC. Filled out from reference TRBV15 and TRBJ1-2, the complete variable domain reads DAMVIQNPRYQVTQFGKPVTLSCSQTLNHNVMYWYQQKSSQAPKLLFHYYDKDFNNEADTPDNFQSRRPNTSFCFLDIRSPGLGDTAMYLCATSRVGSGDYGYTFGSGTRLTVV.